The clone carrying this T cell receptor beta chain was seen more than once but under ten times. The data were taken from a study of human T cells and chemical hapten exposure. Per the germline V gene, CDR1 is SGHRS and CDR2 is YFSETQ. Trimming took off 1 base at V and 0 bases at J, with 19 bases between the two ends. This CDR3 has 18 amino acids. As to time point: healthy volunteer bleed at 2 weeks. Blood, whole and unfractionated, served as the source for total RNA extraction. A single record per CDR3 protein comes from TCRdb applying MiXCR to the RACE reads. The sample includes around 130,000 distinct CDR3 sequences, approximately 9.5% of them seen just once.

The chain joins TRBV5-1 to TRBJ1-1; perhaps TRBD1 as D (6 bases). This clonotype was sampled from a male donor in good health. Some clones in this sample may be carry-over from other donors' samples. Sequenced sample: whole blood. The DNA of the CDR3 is TGCGCCAGCAGCTTGCGTACAGGACTCGGGGGCATGAACACTGAAGCTTTCTTT. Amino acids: CASSLRTGLGGMNTEAFF.